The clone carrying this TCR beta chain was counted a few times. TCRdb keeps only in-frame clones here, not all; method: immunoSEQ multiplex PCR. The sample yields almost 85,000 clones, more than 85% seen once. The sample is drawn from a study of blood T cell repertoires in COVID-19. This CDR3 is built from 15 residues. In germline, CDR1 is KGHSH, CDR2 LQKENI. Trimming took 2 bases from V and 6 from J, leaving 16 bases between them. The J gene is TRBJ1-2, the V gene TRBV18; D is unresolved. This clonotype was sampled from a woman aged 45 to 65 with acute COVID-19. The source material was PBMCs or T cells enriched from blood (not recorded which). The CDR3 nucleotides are TGTGCCAGCTCACCAGAACAAAATCCCCGCCATGGCTACACCTTC. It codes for CASSPEQNPRHGYTF.